What follows are 20 T cell receptor beta chains derived from one specimen sequenced in a study of read filtering for tumor transcriptome and immune sequencing. The library was built from roughly 400 ng RNA with molecular barcoded adaptors for alpha/delta and beta/gamma chains. TCRdb processed the reads anew with MiXCR; each CDR3 protein has one entry. The sample has more than 35,000 distinct CDR3 sequences, roughly an eighth seen once. Sequenced sample: a population of CD138-negative cells sorted from bone marrow. The receptor source for this set is a donor at least 40 years old with multiple myeloma.

This clonotype was counted many times. V is TRBV10-3 and J is TRBJ2-3; TRBD2 agrees at 10 bases. This CDR3 spans 15 amino acids. V trimming: 10 bases; J trimming: 0 bases; junction bases outside the gene matches: 7. Germline V lookup: CDR1 ENHRY, CDR2 SYGVKD. DNA of the CDR3: TGTGCCACTACGGCGGGACTAGCGAGCACAGATACGCAGTATTTT. It translates to CATTAGLASTDTQYF.

This clonotype was seen many times. V gene TRBV10-2 combines with J gene TRBJ2-2, with TRBD2 identical over 10 bases. The trim removed 6 bases at V and 2 bases at J, leaving 0 bases unmatched. Germline CDR1 and CDR2: WSHSY and SAAADI. This CDR3 region has 14 residues. The CDR3 loop is CASRLAGNTGELFF. The CDR3 DNA reads TGCGCCAGCAGACTAGCGGGAAACACCGGGGAGCTGTTTTTT.

This clonotype was detected many times. V gene TRBV20-1 combines with J gene TRBJ2-5, with 9 bases that match TRBD1. The CDR3 extends over 13 amino acids. J lost 5 bases, V lost 6 bases, and 7 bases had no gene match. Germline loops: CDR1 DFQATT, CDR2 SNEGSKA (reference sequence). Here the CDR3 DNA reads TGCAGTGCCGTGGACAGGGGAGAGGAGACCCAGTACTTC. Its translation is CSAVDRGEETQYF.

This clonotype was counted at least ten times. The V and J genes are TRBV6-4 and TRBJ2-1; TRBD1 aligns across 9 bases. With 5 bases clipped from V and 7 bases from J, the junction kept 9 bases outside the gene matches. CDR3 length: 15 amino acids. In germline, CDR1 is MRHNA, CDR2 SNTAGT. The CDR3: CASSPEGTGINEQFF. CDR3 bases: TGTGCCAGCAGTCCCGAGGGGACAGGGATAAATGAGCAGTTCTTC.

This clonotype was detected many times. The chain recombines TRBV7-9 with TRBJ2-4; 8 positions match TRBD2. Germline V gene lookup returns CDR1 SEHNR and CDR2 FQNEAQ (reference sequence). The CDR3 covers 15 residues. The J segment lost 6 bases and the V segment lost 3 bases, leaving 7 bases of the junction unmatched. The CDR3 reads CASSFGTGGTNIQYF. Here the CDR3 DNA reads TGTGCCAGCAGCTTCGGTACGGGAGGGACAAACATTCAGTACTTC. Supplemented by reference TRBV7-9 and TRBJ2-4, the full variable domain reads DTGVSQNPRHKITKRGQNVTFRCDPISEHNRLYWYRQTLGQGPEFLTYFQNEAQLEKSRLLSDRFSAERPKGSFSTLEIQRTEQGDSAMYLCASSFGTGGTNIQYFGAGTRLSVL.

This clonotype was picked up many times. The genes are TRBV28 and TRBJ2-2, with 10 bases matching TRBD1. Germline trimming cut 5 bases from V and 8 bases from J; bases unmatched to any gene: 11. The CDR3 runs to 16 residues. Germline values: CDR1 MDHEN, CDR2 SYDVKM. The CDR3 sequence: CASSPGDRGMFGELFF. DNA for the CDR3: TGTGCCAGCAGTCCCGGGGACAGGGGAATGTTTGGGGAGCTGTTTTTT.

Only a few counts were recorded for this clonotype. A read error may explain this, as a much larger clone is one base away. The chain links TRBV5-1 to TRBJ2-3; 11 bases fit TRBD1. This CDR3 region has 14 residues. In germline, CDR1 is SGHRS, CDR2 YFSETQ. CDR3 coding DNA: TGCGCCGGCAGCTTAGGACAGGGGGCAAATACGCAGTATTTT. Its translation: CAGSLGQGANTQYF.

This clonotype was recorded many times. The J gene is TRBJ2-3, the V gene TRBV29-1; D is unclear. CDR3 length: 13 residues. Trimming pared 3 bases from V and 1 base from J, leaving 8 bases between. CDR1 and CDR2 (germline): SQVTM, ANQGSEA. CDR3 DNA sequence: TGCAGCGTTGATCCTGGGCGCACAGATACGCAGTATTTT. Its protein is CSVDPGRTDTQYF.

By sample share, this clonotype is medium-sized. This chain connects TRBV27 to TRBJ1-1; 8 bases match TRBD1. V gave up 5 bases and J gave up 4 bases; unmatched junction bases: 9. The germline CDR1 and CDR2 sequences are MNHEY and SMNVEV (reference sequence). The CDR3 covers 15 residues. The CDR3 bases are TGTGCCAGCAGTCCCCGACAGGGGATGGGCACTGAAGCTTTCTTT. It translates to CASSPRQGMGTEAFF.

This clonotype has at least ten counts. The genes are TRBV6-2 or TRBV6-3 and TRBJ2-7, with D perhaps matching TRBD1 or TRBD2 (6 bases each). Trimming removed 5 bases at V and 6 bases at J, with 11 bases between. The CDR3 is 12 amino acids. Germline V gene data show CDR1 as MNHEY and CDR2 as SVGEGT. DNA of the CDR3: TGTGCCAGCAGTACGGGGGCGAGCGAGCAGTACTTC. Translating gives CASSTGASEQYF.

This clonotype was seen many times. This chain connects TRBV7-9 to TRBJ2-7; D remains unclear. CDR1 and CDR2 (germline): SEHNR, FQNEAQ (reference sequence). The CDR3 is made up of 11 amino acids. Deletions cut 4 bases from V and 5 bases from J, with 6 bases between. The CDR3 bases are TGTGCCAGCAGCTCGTTAGACGAGCAGTACTTC. It yields the protein CASSSLDEQYF.

Many counts were recorded for this clonotype. The rearrangement links TRBV30 to TRBJ1-5; D gene unclear. V was pared by 2 bases and J by 8 bases, with 7 bases between. Per germline, CDR1 GTSNPN and CDR2 SVGIG (reference sequence). The CDR3 is 11 amino acids. In DNA, the CDR3 is TGTGCCTGGAGTCCCGAAGAGCCCCAGCATTTT. Translating gives CAWSPEEPQHF.

At least ten counts were recorded for this clonotype. The chain couples TRBV29-1 to TRBJ1-1; D is unresolved. CDR1 and CDR2 (germline): SQVTM, ANQGSEA. V lost 6 bases and J lost 5, with 13 bases in between. The CDR3 extends over 12 amino acids. The CDR3, as DNA: TGCAGCGTAGTAGACTCTAGAACTGAAGCTTTCTTT. It encodes CSVVDSRTEAFF.

Remarks on this clonotype: A much larger clone differs from this one at a single base, so this may be a read error. The chain employs TRBV19 and TRBJ2-1; 9 positions match TRBD2. Germline V gene lookup returns CDR1 LNHDA and CDR2 SQIVND (reference sequence). The CDR3 covers 13 residues. This CDR3 is CASREAGGNGQFF. The DNA of the CDR3 is TGTGCCAGTAGAGAAGCGGGAGGAAATGGGCAGTTCTTC.

This clonotype occurred many times. The chain is built from TRBV7-2 and TRBJ2-4; 7 nucleotides agree with TRBD1. The CDR3 contains 15 residues. The V gene's germline CDR1 is SGHTA and CDR2 FQGNSA. Germline trimming cut 4 bases from V and 3 bases from J; bases unmatched to any gene: 6. CDR3 in amino acids: CASSSDDRVKNIQYF. CDR3 coding DNA: TGTGCCAGCAGCTCCGACGACAGGGTCAAAAACATTCAGTACTTC.

This clonotype was observed many times. This sequence joins TRBV6-6 and TRBJ2-7; D is perhaps TRBD1 (5 bases). This CDR3 has 13 residues. CDR1 is MNHNY, CDR2 SVGAGI, per germline (reference sequence). The ends were cut back, 6 bases at V and 6 bases at J, with 15 bases in the middle. For the CDR3, the DNA is TGTGCCAGCAGCCCTCGAGACAGTTTCGAGCAGTACTTC. This codes for CASSPRDSFEQYF.

This clonotype has ten or more counts. The chain recombines TRBV7-9 with TRBJ1-1; TRBD1 matches at 8 bases. After removal of 1 base from V and 0 bases from J, the junction contained 16 bases not matched to a gene. Germline V CDR1 and CDR2: SEHNR, FQNEAQ (reference sequence). This CDR3 is 20 amino acids long. CDR3 DNA sequence: TGTGCCAGCAGCTTAGTGGGGGATAGACAGGGGACCTCCATGAACACTGAAGCTTTCTTT. Encoded protein: CASSLVGDRQGTSMNTEAFF.

The table lists this clonotype with many counts. The chain joins TRBV28 to TRBJ2-1, with a possible D match to TRBD2 (6 bases). The CDR3 is 13 residues long. Germline V gene sequence: CDR1 MDHEN, CDR2 SYDVKM. Trimming removed 6 bases from V and 7 bases from J, with 13 bases in between. The CDR3, as DNA: TGTGCCAGCAGCTCGCAAGGAGGGAATGAGCAGTTCTTC. Translated: CASSSQGGNEQFF.

This clonotype was seen repeatedly, ten times or more. The chain combines TRBV6-2 or TRBV6-3 with TRBJ2-2; D unclear. Trimming cost V 2 bases and J 6 bases, with 10 bases left between them. Germline CDR1 and CDR2: MNHEY and SVGEGT. The CDR3 totals 14 residues. CDR3 sequence (DNA): TGTGCCAGCAGTTACACCGCCGCGGCCGGGGAGCTGTTTTTT. It specifies CASSYTAAAGELFF.

The V gene is TRBV20-1, the J gene TRBJ2-2; 14 nucleotides align to TRBD2. Trimming removed 1 base from V and 6 bases from J; junction bases left unmatched: 4. CDR3 length: 16 amino acids. Germline CDR1 reads DFQATT; CDR2 reads SNEGSKA (reference sequence). DNA for the CDR3: TGCAGTGCTAGAGGGGCGACTAGCGGGAGGGCCGGGGAGCTGTTTTTT. Translating it yields CSARGATSGRAGELFF.